Included here is one TCR beta chain sequence, with context. V lost 1 base to trimming and J lost 6 bases, with 16 bases between them. Germline V CDR1 and CDR2: SGHTA, FQGNSA. CDR3 size: 15 residues. This entry is derived from a study of blood T cell repertoires in COVID-19. Generated by immunoSEQ multiplex PCR, the TCRdb table keeps only in-frame clones and is missing some. Altogether some 320,000 clones are present, around 87% being singletons, with the ten largest covering approximately 7.8%. The sequenced material came from peripheral blood. This receptor was identified in a woman aged 45-65 years who had recovered from COVID-19. This sequence joins TRBV7-2 and TRBJ2-7; TRBD1 is a possible D gene (5 bases). The CDR3: CASSLDRSLLIEQYF. In nucleotides, the CDR3 is TGTGCCAGCAGCTTAGACAGGAGCTTGTTAATCGAGCAGTACTTC. Using reference TRBV7-2 and TRBJ2-7 for the parts outside the CDR3, the full variable domain is GAGVSQSPSNKVTEKGKDVELRCDPISGHTALYWYRQSLGQGLEFLIYFQGNSAPDKSGLPSDRFSAERTGGSVSTLTIQRTQQEDSAVYLCASSLDRSLLIEQYFGPGTRLTVT.